One sample yielded the 13 T cell receptor beta chains listed below, sequenced in a study of blood T cells in healthy people across ages. The authors ran a second PCR of roughly 6 to 12 cycles using a sample-barcoded 5' primer and a J-beta primer mix. In TCRdb, the 5' RACE reads were re-called with MiXCR into one record per CDR3 protein. The profile shows 1.6 million or so distinct CDR3 sequences, almost 35% of them singletons. Sequenced material: blood. The source is a woman aged 25 to 39 in good health.

The rearrangement links TRBV9 to TRBJ2-1; tentatively, D is TRBD2 (6 bases). The germline V gene encodes CDR1 SGDLS and CDR2 YYNGEE. Trimming removed 0 bases at V and 10 bases at J, with 14 bases between. The CDR3 is made up of 14 amino acids. CDR3 sequence: CASSVVTGGAEQFF. CDR3 coding DNA: TGTGCCAGCAGCGTAGTGACTGGCGGGGCGGAGCAGTTCTTC.

The genes are TRBV27 and TRBJ2-1; maybe TRBD1 (6 bases). The germline V gene has CDR1 MNHEY and CDR2 SMNVEV (reference sequence). The CDR3 covers 13 residues. Trimming pared 6 bases from V and 6 bases from J, leaving 12 bases between. The CDR3 region is CASRELGGNEQFF. CDR3 coding DNA: TGTGCCAGCAGGGAACTAGGGGGCAATGAGCAGTTCTTC.

This sequence joins TRBV28 and TRBJ1-2; 9 nucleotides match TRBD1. The CDR3 runs to 15 residues. Trimming cost V 6 bases and J 6 bases; bases outside gene matches: 11. Germline lookup yields CDR1 MDHEN and CDR2 SYDVKM. The CDR3 sequence: CASRETGGNLDGYTF. CDR3 coding DNA: TGTGCCAGCAGAGAGACAGGGGGGAACTTGGATGGCTACACCTTC.

Concerning this clonotype: A much larger clone lies a single base off, so this may be a read error. J is TRBJ2-5 and V is TRBV4-1; D unresolved. The DNA end lines up better with TRBJ2-7; the J call may be wrong. This CDR3 region has 14 residues. The germline V gene has CDR1 MGHRA and CDR2 YSYEKL. CDR3 sequence reads: CASSPSVGFDEQYF. DNA for the CDR3: TGCGCCAGCAGCCCCTCGGTAGGGTTCGACGAGCAGTACTTC.

This clonotype came up a few times. The chain recombines TRBV6-1 with TRBJ1-6, with D possibly matching TRBD1 (6 bases). Trimming stripped 7 bases from V and 8 bases from J, with 27 bases between. The CDR3 totals 18 residues. Germline V CDR1 and CDR2: MNHNS, SASEGT. CDR3 region: CASTQDSLPLHGDSPLHF. The CDR3 nucleotides are TGTGCCAGCACCCAGGACAGCCTACCCCTTCACGGGGATTCACCCCTCCACTTT.

V is TRBV3-1 and J is TRBJ1-4, with 9 positions matching TRBD1. The V gene's germline CDR1 is LGHDT and CDR2 YNNKEL (reference sequence). The ends lost 5 bases at V and 6 bases at J; junction bases unmatched: 10. This CDR3 contains 16 residues. CDR3 region: CASSRGTGYTDEKLFF. The CDR3 bases are TGTGCCAGCAGCAGGGGGACAGGGTATACGGATGAAAAACTGTTTTTT.

In its sample, this clonotype was seen many times. The genes are TRBV27 and TRBJ2-5; D might be TRBD2 (5 bases). Trimming pared 0 bases from V and 5 bases from J, leaving 13 bases between. Germline CDR1 and CDR2: MNHEY and SMNVEV (reference sequence). The CDR3 has 15 amino acids. Written as DNA, the CDR3 is TGTGCCAGCAGTTTATCGGGCAGGCCGGGGGAGACCCAGTACTTC. It codes for CASSLSGRPGETQYF.

This clonotype appeared a single time. The chain combines TRBV5-5 with TRBJ1-5, with D maybe TRBD1 (5 bases). The CDR3 loop spans 14 amino acids. CDR1 is SGHKS, CDR2 YYEKEE, per germline (reference sequence). The V end lost 4 bases, the J end lost 8 bases, and 16 bases lay between the germline ends. The CDR3 nucleotides are TGTGCCAGCAGCCCAGGGTGGGGCCCAAAGCCCCAGCATTTT. Encoded protein: CASSPGWGPKPQHF.

This clonotype turned up a few times. The chain carries TRBV4-2 and TRBJ1-5; 10 bases line up with TRBD1. Germline V gene lookup returns CDR1 LGHNA and CDR2 YNFKEQ. Unmatched junction bases numbered 3, after V lost 5 bases and J lost 2 bases. There are 15 residues in the CDR3. The CDR3 here is CASSKGTGGNQPQHF. As DNA, the CDR3 is TGTGCCAGCAGCAAAGGGACAGGGGGCAATCAGCCCCAGCATTTT.

This clonotype has a handful of counts. The chain employs TRBV7-2 and TRBJ2-1, with D possibly matching TRBD2 (5 bases). CDR1 is SGHTA and CDR2 is FQGNSA in the germline V gene. V was clipped by 4 bases and J by 4 bases, with 11 bases between them. The CDR3 runs to 14 residues. Here the CDR3 reads CASSSLGLYNEQFF. In DNA form, the CDR3 reads TGTGCCAGCAGCTCACTTGGACTGTACAATGAGCAGTTCTTC.

V gene TRBV12-5 combines with J gene TRBJ2-5, with D maybe TRBD1 (5 bases). CDR1 LGHNT and CDR2 FRNRAP come from the germline V gene. The CDR3 extends over 16 amino acids. The ends were cut back, 2 bases at V and 5 bases at J, with 18 bases in the middle. The DNA of the CDR3 is TGTGCTAGTGGTTTGCCCCAATGGGGCGAGAAGGAGACCCAGTACTTC. Its translation: CASGLPQWGEKETQYF.

V and J are TRBV6-5 and TRBJ2-1; 7 bases align to TRBD2. Germline V gives CDR1 MNHEY, CDR2 SVGAGI. The CDR3 length is 16 residues. After removal of 0 bases from V and 7 bases from J, the junction contained 9 bases not matched to a gene. The CDR3 DNA reads TGTGCCAGCAGTTACTCGCATTCGGGGGGTAGGAATGAGCAGTTCTTC. This encodes CASSYSHSGGRNEQFF.

The gene calls are TRBV19 and TRBJ2-1, with 8 bases aligning to TRBD2. V lost 3 bases to trimming and J lost 4 bases; unmatched junction nucleotides: 5. The CDR3 covers 15 residues. Germline CDR1 reads LNHDA; CDR2 reads SQIVND (reference sequence). This CDR3 reads CASSMPAGAYNEQFF. The CDR3 DNA is TGTGCCAGTAGTATGCCAGCGGGAGCTTACAATGAGCAGTTCTTC.